This T cell receptor beta chain was recorded in a study of cytomegalovirus exposure and HLA in healthy donors. The CDR3 loop spans 12 amino acids. The germline gives CDR1 MDHEN, CDR2 SYDVKM. V lost 2 bases and J 4 bases, leaving 6 bases between the germline ends. The table lists this clone with a few counts. The primer mix had 60 Vbeta and 13 Jbeta primers. Profiling relied on immunoSEQ multiplex PCR, and the TCRdb table lists in-frame clones only, not all of them. The table has fewer than 250,000 clones, roughly 77% seen once. The specimen sequenced was PBMCs. The V gene is TRBV28, the J gene TRBJ2-7; D not resolved. This sequence was found in a young man in good health and CMV-seropositive. The CDR3 reads CASSLIQYEQYF. Here the CDR3 DNA reads TGTGCCAGCAGTTTAATCCAGTACGAGCAGTACTTC.